The sequence of this TCR beta chain was determined in a study of vaccination and CD4 T cells after COVID-19. About the study: Post-diagnosis, post-COVID samples were collected after a median 101 days, ranging 35 to 161.

Specified time point: late sampling 161 to 241 days after vaccination in a few convalescent patients. Regarding treatment: roughly ten-day PBMC culture with coronavirus spike peptide pools or control peptides (ViraFEST assay). Study findings and constraints: Analysis of convalescent patients found that 304 of 307 vaccine-specific clones were spike mono-reactive. Relatively few convalescent patients were studied, without early post-infection timepoints.

For this clonotype: Its matching antigen is unknown.

The Oncomine TCR Beta short-read assay was applied to DNA of cultured CD4+ T cells. MiXCR was run by TCRdb on the PCR reads, yielding one entry per CDR3 protein. The table shows 20,000 to 30,000 distinct CDR3 sequences, with around 42% occurring only once. Germline values: CDR1 SGHRS, CDR2 YFSETQ. This CDR3 has 13 residues. V lost 1 base, J lost 4 bases, and 8 bases lay in between. The receptor was derived from a human donor who had recovered from COVID-19. This material consisted of CD4+ T cells from blood, cultured in vitro, taken about 7 months after SARS-CoV-2 vaccination. The V call is TRBV5-1, the J call TRBJ1-1; D ambiguous. Here the CDR3 reads CASSLMEGTEAFF. As DNA, the CDR3 is TGCGCCAGCAGCTTGATGGAGGGCACTGAAGCTTTCTTT.